This T cell receptor beta chain was identified in a study of cytomegalovirus exposure and HLA in healthy donors. A note on this clone: Its cognate antigen is unknown.

The CDR3 contains 16 residues. Germline V gene data show CDR1 as MDHEN and CDR2 as SYDVKM. V lost 6 bases to trimming and J lost 4 bases, with 18 bases between them. Method: immunoSEQ multiplex PCR; TCRdb's copy keeps in-frame clones and lacks some. The data contain more than 95,000 clones, around 94% of them singletons. Study-level results: Altogether, 164 TCR beta chains were recorded as cytomegalovirus-associated.

The sequenced material came from PBMCs. This receptor was taken from a woman aged 18-29 years in good health and CMV-seronegative. The chain combines TRBV28 with TRBJ1-4; D is possibly TRBD1 (5 bases). CDR3 bases: TGTGCCAGCAGCCAAGGTGGCGGACACCTTAATGAAAAACTGTTTTTT. It yields the protein CASSQGGGHLNEKLFF.